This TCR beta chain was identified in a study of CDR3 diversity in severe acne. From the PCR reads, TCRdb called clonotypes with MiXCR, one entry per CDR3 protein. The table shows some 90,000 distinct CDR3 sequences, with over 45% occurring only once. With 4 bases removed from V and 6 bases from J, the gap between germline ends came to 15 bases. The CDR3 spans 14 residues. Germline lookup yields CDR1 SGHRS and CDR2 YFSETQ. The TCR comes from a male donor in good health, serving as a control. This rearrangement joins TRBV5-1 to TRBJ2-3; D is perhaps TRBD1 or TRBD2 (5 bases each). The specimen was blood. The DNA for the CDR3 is TGCGCCAGCAGCCCCTGGACGGGGACGGATACGCAGTATTTT. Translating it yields CASSPWTGTDTQYF.